This is a list of T cell receptor beta chains from one sample in a study of cytomegalovirus exposure and HLA in healthy donors. Sequencing used immunoSEQ multiplex PCR; TCRdb keeps in-frame clones, though not all of them. The table shows approximately 100,000 clones, with approximately 9% occurring only once. The specimen sequenced was PBMCs. These receptors all stem from a man aged 45-65 years in good health and CMV-seropositive. The CDR3 runs from the conserved cysteine through the conserved F or W. A D gene is named only where the DNA matches it firmly. Clone size appears in some rows only: once, few, many, or a class for an expanded clone.

D gene	V gene	clone size	J gene	CDR3 protein	CDR3 DNA
TRBD1	TRBV27	.	TRBJ2-7	CASRRPGTVSYEQYF	TGTGCCAGCAGACGTCCCGGGACAGTCTCCTACGAGCAGTACTTC
TRBD2	TRBV7-3	.	TRBJ2-3	CASSDPGRAGDRDTQYF	TGTGCCAGCAGCGATCCCGGGAGGGCGGGAGACAGAGATACGCAGTATTTT
TRBD2	TRBV28	.	TRBJ2-3	CASTRGDTQDTQYF	TGTGCCAGCACCCGGGGGGATACACAGGATACGCAGTATTTT
TRBD1	TRBV7-9	.	TRBJ1-4	CASSLATGYFNEKLFF	TGTGCCAGCAGCTTAGCGACAGGGTACTTTAATGAAAAACTGTTTTTT
.	TRBV27	.	TRBJ2-2	CASKPQRSDAGELFF	TGTGCCAGCAAACCTCAGCGAAGTGACGCCGGGGAGCTGTTTTTT
.	TRBV5-5	.	TRBJ2-7	CASSLGGTNGFPYEQYF	TGTGCCAGCAGCTTGGGTGGGACAAATGGTTTCCCCTACGAGCAGTACTTC
TRBD1	TRBV29-1	few	TRBJ2-5	CSVTPGQGSQETQYF	TGCAGCGTGACACCGGGACAGGGGAGTCAAGAGACCCAGTACTTC
TRBD2	TRBV27	.	TRBJ2-2	CASSLSEASGSGTGELFF	TGTGCCAGCAGTTTATCGGAAGCCAGCGGGAGTGGGACCGGGGAGCTGTTTTTT
.	TRBV9	.	TRBJ2-7	CASSVVQVFEQYF	TGTGCCAGCAGCGTAGTACAAGTATTCGAGCAGTACTTC
TRBD2	TRBV18	few	TRBJ2-7	CASSPPSGISGEQYF	TGTGCCAGCTCACCTCCTAGCGGGATTAGTGGCGAGCAGTACTTC
.	TRBV11-2	few	TRBJ2-7	CASSLLGGAVYEQYF	TGTGCCAGCAGCTTATTAGGAGGGGCGGTCTACGAGCAGTACTTC
.	TRBV11-1	few	TRBJ2-3	CASSFEGPDTQYF	TGTGCCAGCAGCTTTGAGGGCCCAGATACGCAGTATTTT
.	TRBV7-9	few	TRBJ2-7	CASSFADIYEQYF	TGTGCCAGCAGCTTCGCGGATATCTACGAGCAGTACTTC
TRBD1	TRBV28	few	TRBJ1-1	CASTPTGTVNTEAFF	TGTGCCAGCACCCCTACCGGGACAGTGAACACTGAAGCTTTCTTT
.	TRBV6-5	few	TRBJ2-3	CASRSRDPDTQYF	TGTGCCAGCAGGTCCCGGGATCCAGATACGCAGTATTTT